The clone carrying this TCR beta chain has at least ten counts. Its antigen is not identified. These data come from a study of neurological immune-mediated disorders. Study in general: Among the 35 or so patients with multiple sclerosis, some 30 were relapsing-remitting, while 3 were secondary progressive.

Every sequencing run generated over 160 million TCR-beta sequences from 15-18 subjects. In TCRdb, the 5' RACE reads were re-called with MiXCR into one record per CDR3 protein. In the table there are tens of thousands of distinct CDR3 sequences, more than 2.5% of which are singletons. Findings and caveats of the study: Repertoires from 18 of 34 multiple sclerosis patients grouped phylogenetically into a related-CDR3 cluster, suggesting a possible signature.

The source of this sequence is a woman aged 25 to 39 with multiple sclerosis. The material sequenced was PBMCs.

The CDR3 region is CSAPTSVETQYF. Written as DNA, the CDR3 is TGCAGTGCCCCAACTAGCGTCGAGACCCAGTACTTC. This rearrangement joins TRBV20-1 to TRBJ2-5, with 7 bases that match TRBD2. Trimming at V came to 6 bases and at J to 5 bases, leaving 6 bases not matched to a gene. This CDR3 comprises 12 residues. Germline CDR1 is DFQATT and CDR2 is SNEGSKA (reference sequence).